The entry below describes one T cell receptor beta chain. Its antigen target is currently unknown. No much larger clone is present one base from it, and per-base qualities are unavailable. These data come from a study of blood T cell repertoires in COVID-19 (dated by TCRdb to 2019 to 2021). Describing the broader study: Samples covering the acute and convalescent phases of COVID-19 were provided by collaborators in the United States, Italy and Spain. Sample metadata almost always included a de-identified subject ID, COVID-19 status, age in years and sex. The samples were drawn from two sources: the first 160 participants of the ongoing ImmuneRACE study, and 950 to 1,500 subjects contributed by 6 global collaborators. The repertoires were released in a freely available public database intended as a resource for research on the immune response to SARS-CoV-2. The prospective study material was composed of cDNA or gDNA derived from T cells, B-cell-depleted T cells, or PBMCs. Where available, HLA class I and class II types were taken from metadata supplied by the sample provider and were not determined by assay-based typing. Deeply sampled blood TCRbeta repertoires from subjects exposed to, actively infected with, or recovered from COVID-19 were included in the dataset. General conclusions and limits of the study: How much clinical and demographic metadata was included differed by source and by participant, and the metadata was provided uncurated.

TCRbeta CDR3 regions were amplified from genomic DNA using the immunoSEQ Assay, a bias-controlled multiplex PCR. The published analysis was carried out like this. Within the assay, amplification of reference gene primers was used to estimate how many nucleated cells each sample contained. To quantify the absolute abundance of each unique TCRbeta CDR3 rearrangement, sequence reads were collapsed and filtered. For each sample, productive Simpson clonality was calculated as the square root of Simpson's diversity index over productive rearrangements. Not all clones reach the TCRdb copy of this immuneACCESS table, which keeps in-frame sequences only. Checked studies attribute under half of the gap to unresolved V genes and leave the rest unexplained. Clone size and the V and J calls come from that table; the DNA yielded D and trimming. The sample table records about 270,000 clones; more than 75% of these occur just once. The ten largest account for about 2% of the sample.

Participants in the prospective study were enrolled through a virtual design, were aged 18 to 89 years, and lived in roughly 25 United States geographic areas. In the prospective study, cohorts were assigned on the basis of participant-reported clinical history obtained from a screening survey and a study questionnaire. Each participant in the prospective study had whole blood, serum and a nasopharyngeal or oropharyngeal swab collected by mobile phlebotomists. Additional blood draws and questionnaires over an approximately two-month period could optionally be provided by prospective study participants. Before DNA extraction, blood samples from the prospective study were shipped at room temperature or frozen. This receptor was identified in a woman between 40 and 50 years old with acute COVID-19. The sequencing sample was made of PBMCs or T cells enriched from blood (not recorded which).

The CDR3 has the sequence CASSEAGLGGHEQYF. The sequence in DNA is TGTGCCAGCAGTGAAGCTGGGCTAGGAGGGCACGAGCAGTACTTC. The chain links TRBV2 with TRBJ2-7, with TRBD2 as a weak D call on 6 bases. In the germline V gene, CDR1 corresponds to SNHLY and CDR2 to FYNNEI. V lost 0 bases and J lost 5 bases; the stretch between them is 14 bases long. The CDR3 goes from the cysteine to the phenylalanine over 15 residues. The retained sequence is limited to the CDR3, 45 bases, with the frame set at the first base.